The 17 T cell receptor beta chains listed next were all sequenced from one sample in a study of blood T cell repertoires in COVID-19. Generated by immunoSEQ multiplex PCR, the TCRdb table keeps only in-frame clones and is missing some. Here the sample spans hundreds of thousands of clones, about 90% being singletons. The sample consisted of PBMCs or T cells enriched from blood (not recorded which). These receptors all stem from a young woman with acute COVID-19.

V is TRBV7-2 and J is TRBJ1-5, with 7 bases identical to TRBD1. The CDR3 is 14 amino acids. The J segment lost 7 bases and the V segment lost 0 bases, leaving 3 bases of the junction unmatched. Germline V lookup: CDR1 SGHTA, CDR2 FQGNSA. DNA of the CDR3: TGTGCCAGCAGCTTAGCAGGGGGCGGCCAGCCCCAGCATTTT. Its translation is CASSLAGGGQPQHF.

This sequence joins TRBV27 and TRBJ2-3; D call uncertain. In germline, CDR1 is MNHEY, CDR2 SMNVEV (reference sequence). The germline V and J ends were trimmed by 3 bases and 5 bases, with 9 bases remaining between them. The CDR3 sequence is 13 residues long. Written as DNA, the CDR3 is TGTGCCAGCAGTTTTAAAGTTAGAGATACGCAGTATTTT. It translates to CASSFKVRDTQYF.

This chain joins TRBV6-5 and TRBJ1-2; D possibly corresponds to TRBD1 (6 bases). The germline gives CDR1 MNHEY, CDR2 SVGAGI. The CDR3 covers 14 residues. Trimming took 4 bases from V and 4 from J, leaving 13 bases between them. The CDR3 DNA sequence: TGTGCCAGCAGTTCTCAGGGGACTACCTATGGCTACACCTTC. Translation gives CASSSQGTTYGYTF.

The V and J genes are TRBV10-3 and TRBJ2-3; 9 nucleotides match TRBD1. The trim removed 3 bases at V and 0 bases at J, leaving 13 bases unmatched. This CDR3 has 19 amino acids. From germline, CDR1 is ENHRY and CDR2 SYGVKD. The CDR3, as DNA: TGTGCCATCAGTGACCTTCTTACACCGGACAGGGGAAGCACAGATACGCAGTATTTT. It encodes CAISDLLTPDRGSTDTQYF.

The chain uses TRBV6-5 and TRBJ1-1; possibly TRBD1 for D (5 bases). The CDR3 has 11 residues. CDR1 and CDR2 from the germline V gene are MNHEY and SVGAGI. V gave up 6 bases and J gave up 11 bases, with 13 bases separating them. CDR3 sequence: CASRAGRRAFF. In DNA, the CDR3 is TGTGCCAGCAGGGCAGGGCGCCGGGCTTTCTTT.

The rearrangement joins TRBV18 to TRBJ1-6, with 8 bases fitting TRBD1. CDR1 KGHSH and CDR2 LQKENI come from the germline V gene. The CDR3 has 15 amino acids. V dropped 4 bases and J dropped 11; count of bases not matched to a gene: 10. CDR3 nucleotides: TGTGCCAGCTCACAGACTCAGGGGGCTGATACACCCCTCCACTTT. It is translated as CASSQTQGADTPLHF.

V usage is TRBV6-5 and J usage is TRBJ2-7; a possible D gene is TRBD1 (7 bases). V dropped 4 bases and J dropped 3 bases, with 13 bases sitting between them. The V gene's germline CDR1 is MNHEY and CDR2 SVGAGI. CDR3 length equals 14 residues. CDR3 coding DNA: TGTGCCAGCAGTTTGGGACAGACTAGCTACGAGCAGTACTTC. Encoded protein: CASSLGQTSYEQYF.

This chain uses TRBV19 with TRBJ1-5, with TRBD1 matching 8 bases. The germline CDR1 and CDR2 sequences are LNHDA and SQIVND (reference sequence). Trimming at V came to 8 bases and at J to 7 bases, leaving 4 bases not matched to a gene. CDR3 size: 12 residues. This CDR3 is CASRQGRQPQHF. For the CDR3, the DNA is TGTGCCAGTCGACAGGGGCGACAGCCCCAGCATTTT.

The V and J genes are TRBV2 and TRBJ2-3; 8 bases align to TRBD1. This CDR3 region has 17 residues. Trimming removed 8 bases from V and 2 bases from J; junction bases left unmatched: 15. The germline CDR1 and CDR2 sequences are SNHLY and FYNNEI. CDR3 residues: CASGRKTGVRVTDTQYF. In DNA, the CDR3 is TGTGCCAGCGGCCGCAAGACAGGGGTCAGAGTCACAGATACGCAGTATTTT.

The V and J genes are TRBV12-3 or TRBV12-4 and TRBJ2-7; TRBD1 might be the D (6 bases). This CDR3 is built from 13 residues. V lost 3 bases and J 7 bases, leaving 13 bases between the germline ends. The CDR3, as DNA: TGTGCCAGCAGTTTCGGGACACCTTGGGAGCAGTACTTC. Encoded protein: CASSFGTPWEQYF.

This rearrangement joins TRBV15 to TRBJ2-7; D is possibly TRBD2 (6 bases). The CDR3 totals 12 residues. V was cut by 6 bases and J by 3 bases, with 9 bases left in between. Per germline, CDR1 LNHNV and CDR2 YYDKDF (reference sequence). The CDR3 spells CATSMEGYEQYF. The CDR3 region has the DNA TGTGCCACCAGTATGGAGGGCTACGAGCAGTACTTC.

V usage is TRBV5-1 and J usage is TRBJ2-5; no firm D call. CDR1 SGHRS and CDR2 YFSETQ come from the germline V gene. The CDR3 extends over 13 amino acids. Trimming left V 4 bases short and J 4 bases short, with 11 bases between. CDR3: CASSRIQVETQYF. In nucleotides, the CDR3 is TGCGCCAGCAGCAGGATCCAGGTAGAGACCCAGTACTTC.

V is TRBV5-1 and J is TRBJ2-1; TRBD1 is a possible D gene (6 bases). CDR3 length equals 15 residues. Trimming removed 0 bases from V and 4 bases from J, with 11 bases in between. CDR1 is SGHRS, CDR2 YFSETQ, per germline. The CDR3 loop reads CASSLEAGAYNEQFF. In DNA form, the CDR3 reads TGCGCCAGCAGCTTGGAGGCAGGGGCTTACAATGAGCAGTTCTTC.

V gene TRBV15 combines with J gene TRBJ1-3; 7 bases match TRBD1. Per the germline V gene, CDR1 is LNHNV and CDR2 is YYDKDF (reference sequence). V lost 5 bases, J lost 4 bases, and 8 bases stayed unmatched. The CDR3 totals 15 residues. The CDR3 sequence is CATSGKTGSGNTIYF. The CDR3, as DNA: TGTGCCACCAGCGGAAAGACAGGGTCCGGAAACACCATATATTTT.

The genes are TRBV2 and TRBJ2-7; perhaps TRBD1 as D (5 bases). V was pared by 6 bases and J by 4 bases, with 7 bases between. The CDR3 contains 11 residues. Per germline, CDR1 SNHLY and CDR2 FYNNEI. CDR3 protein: CASRGQYEQYF. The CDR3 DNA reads TGTGCCAGCAGGGGGCAATACGAGCAGTACTTC.

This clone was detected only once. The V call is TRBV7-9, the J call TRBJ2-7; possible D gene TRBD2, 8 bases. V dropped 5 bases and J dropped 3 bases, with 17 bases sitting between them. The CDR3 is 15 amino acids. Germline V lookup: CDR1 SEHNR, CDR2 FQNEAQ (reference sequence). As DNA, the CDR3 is TGTGCCAGCAGCCGGAATAGCGGGACAGTCTACGAGCAGTACTTC. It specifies CASSRNSGTVYEQYF.

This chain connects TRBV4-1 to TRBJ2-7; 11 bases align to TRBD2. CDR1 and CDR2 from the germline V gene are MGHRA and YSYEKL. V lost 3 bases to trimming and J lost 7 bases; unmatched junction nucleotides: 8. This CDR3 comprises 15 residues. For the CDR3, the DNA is TGCGCCAGCAGCCAGCTAGCGGGAGGCCAGAGGGAGCAGTACTTC. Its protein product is CASSQLAGGQREQYF.